The sequence of this T cell receptor beta chain was determined in a study of T-cell reconstitution after alpha-beta-depleted transplantation in children. Study-level points and caveats: Some patients' high day-60 TCRbeta diversity was attributed to recipient cells surviving conditioning.

During its preparation, the TCRbeta library received unique molecular identifiers. A single record per CDR3 protein comes from TCRdb applying MiXCR to the PCR reads. The sample shows approximately 290,000 distinct CDR3 sequences, approximately 10% of them seen only once. The CDR3 sequence is 13 residues long. V was cut by 7 bases and J by 8 bases, with 15 bases left in between. CDR1 MDHEN and CDR2 SYDVKM come from the germline V gene. Ten or more counts support this clonotype. Its antigen is unknown. This chain connects TRBV28 to TRBJ2-1; D may be TRBD1 (5 bases). The material was peripheral blood, obtained 180 days after TCRalphabeta/CD19-depleted stem cell transplant. This TCR came from a male patient between 2 and 9 years old who had a stem cell transplant for chronic granulomatous disease, so the T cells may come from the graft donor. The CDR3 nucleotides are TGTGCCAGCATCACCAGGCAGGGTCATGAGCAGTTCTTC. Translated, it gives CASITRQGHEQFF.